This TCR beta chain was found in a study of T cells in Graves' hyperthyroidism and ophthalmopathy. Study-level points and caveats: Blood also carried most thyroid clonotypes expanded above 0.001.

The V and J ends lost 2 bases and 6 bases respectively, with 16 bases between them. The CDR3 has 15 amino acids. CDR1 MGHRA and CDR2 YSYEKL come from the germline V gene. RNA transcripts served as the template for amplifying TCR beta CDR3 regions. Researchers ran a first-round RT-PCR on the TCR CDR3 using the HTBI primer set. TCRdb re-analysed the multiplex PCR reads in MiXCR, keeping a single row per CDR3 protein. The sample holds 330,000 or so distinct CDR3 sequences, around a sixth seen once. Points on this clonotype: Its cognate antigen is unknown.

Those patients with uncontrolled infection, other autoimmune disease, pregnancy or lactation were excluded. For the diagnoses, clinical symptoms, serum thyroxine and TRAb, thyroid ultrasound and orbital computed tomography were used. The rearrangement links TRBV4-1 to TRBJ2-5, with D unresolved. The source material was blood. The receptor was isolated from a woman aged 40 to 50 with Graves' ophthalmopathy. CDR3 coding DNA: TGCGCCAGCAGCCAAACGGACCGTCTCGAAAAGACCCAGTACTTC. As protein: CASSQTDRLEKTQYF.